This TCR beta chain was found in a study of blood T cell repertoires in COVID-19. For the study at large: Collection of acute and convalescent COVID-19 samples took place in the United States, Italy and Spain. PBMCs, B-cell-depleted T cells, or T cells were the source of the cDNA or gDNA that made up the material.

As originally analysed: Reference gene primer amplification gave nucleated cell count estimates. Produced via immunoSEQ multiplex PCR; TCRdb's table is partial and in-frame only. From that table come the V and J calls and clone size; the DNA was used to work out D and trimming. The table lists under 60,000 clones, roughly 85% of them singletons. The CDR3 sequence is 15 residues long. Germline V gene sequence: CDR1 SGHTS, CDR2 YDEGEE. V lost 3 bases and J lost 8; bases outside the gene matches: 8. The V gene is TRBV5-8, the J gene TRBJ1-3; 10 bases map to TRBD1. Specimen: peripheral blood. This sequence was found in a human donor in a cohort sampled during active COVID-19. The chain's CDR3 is CASSSFLDRGDTIYF. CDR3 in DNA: TGTGCCAGCAGCTCTTTCCTGGACAGGGGGGACACCATATATTTT.